One and the same sample provided the 3 T cell receptor beta chains below, sequenced in a study of CD8+CD57+ T cells in acquired aplastic anemia. TCR beta VDJ and CDR3 profiles were obtained from a genomic DNA template. MiXCR, applied by TCRdb to the reads, yields one record per CDR3 protein. The data contain 300,000 or so distinct CDR3 sequences, 56% of them singletons. Sequencing was carried out using sorted CD4+, CD8+, or CD8+CD57+ T cells (not recorded which) from PBMCs. All receptors come from a human donor with severe aplastic anemia or a healthy control (not recorded which).

The V and J genes are TRBV20-1 and TRBJ2-1; TRBD2 is a possible D gene (6 bases). Trimming removed 6 bases at V and 0 bases at J, with 12 bases between. The CDR3 covers 14 residues. In germline, CDR1 is DFQATT, CDR2 SNEGSKA (reference sequence). The CDR3 protein is CSAPAGSSYNEQFF. The CDR3 nucleotides are TGCAGTGCCCCGGCGGGGAGCTCCTACAATGAGCAGTTCTTC.

The CDR3 DNA sequence: TGCAGTGCTATGCACGGGGGAGGGCCCAATGAGCAGTTCTTC. It is translated as CSAMHGGGPNEQFF. The V call is TRBV20-1, the J call TRBJ2-1, with TRBD2 matching over 7 bases. V shed 4 bases, J shed 6 bases, and the junction held 9 bases outside the gene matches. CDR1 is DFQATT, CDR2 SNEGSKA, per germline (reference sequence). This CDR3 has 14 residues.

V is TRBV10-1 and J is TRBJ2-7, with 7 bases identical to TRBD1. The CDR3 is made up of 15 amino acids. V lost 7 bases, J lost 4 bases, and 13 bases stayed unmatched. In germline, CDR1 is WNHNN, CDR2 SYGVQD (reference sequence). In nucleotides, the CDR3 is TGCGCCAGCATGGGGAGACAGGGCCTTTCTTACGAGCAGTACTTC. This translates into CASMGRQGLSYEQYF.